One and the same sample provided the 12 T cell receptor beta chains below, sequenced in a study of regulatory T cells in long-lasting Graves disease. Time point given: persistent/refractory GD, antithyroid drugs over 5 years with positive TRAb. The authors made the TCR library using RNA they extracted from PBMCs. Construction of TCR beta libraries relied on iRepertoire HTBI primers and on Arm-PCR targeting CDR3 regions. TCRdb fed the multiplex PCR reads into MiXCR, producing one record per CDR3 protein. Among about 470,000 distinct CDR3 sequences listed, roughly 20% were seen once. Sequenced here: peripheral blood mononuclear cells (PBMCs), sampled when the disease was refractory, from a patient treated with antithyroid drugs. Every receptor here comes from a female donor with Graves disease.

This clonotype has ten or more counts. The chain combines TRBV7-6 with TRBJ2-7; no firm D call. The CDR3 runs to 14 residues. Trimming removed 1 base at V and 0 bases at J, with 7 bases between. Germline CDR1 SGHVS, CDR2 FNYEAQ. DNA for the CDR3: TGTGCCAGCAGCTTAGGCCAGTTCTCCTACGAGCAGTACTTC. Translated: CASSLGQFSYEQYF. The full variable domain, completed using reference TRBV7-6 and TRBJ2-7, is GAGVSQSPRYKVTKRGQDVALRCDPISGHVSLYWYRQALGQGPEFLTYFNYEAQQDKSGLPNDRFSAERPEGSISTLTIQRTEQRDSAMYRCASSLGQFSYEQYFGPGTRLTVT.

As regards this clonotype: A much larger clone is a single base away; this may be a read error. The chain has TRBV3-1 and TRBJ2-2; no definite D call. This CDR3 spans 12 amino acids. The germline V and J ends were trimmed by 7 bases and 3 bases, with 6 bases remaining between them. Per germline, CDR1 LGHDT and CDR2 YNNKEL (reference sequence). The CDR3 here is CASNIYTGELFF. CDR3 DNA: TGTGCCAGCAACATCTACACCGGGGAGCTGTTTTTT.

In this sample, this clonotype turned up many times. This chain joins TRBV12-3 or TRBV12-4 and TRBJ1-1, with D possibly being TRBD1 (5 bases). This CDR3 has 15 residues. The V end was cut by 3 bases, the J end by 0 bases, with 11 bases between. CDR3 nucleotide sequence: TGTGCCAGCAGTTTCGTCCGACAGATGAACACTGAAGCTTTCTTT. Encoded protein: CASSFVRQMNTEAFF.

The chain combines TRBV5-4 with TRBJ2-2; TRBD1 is a possible D gene (5 bases). CDR1 and CDR2 from the germline V gene are SGHNT and YYREEE (reference sequence). CDR3 size: 14 residues. The V gene lost 4 bases and the J gene lost 6 bases, with 13 bases spanning the gap. The CDR3 DNA reads as TGTGCCAGCAGCCCCACAGGTGTGGCCGGGGAGCTGTTTTTT. It codes for CASSPTGVAGELFF. Full variable domain (rest looked up from reference TRBV5-4 and TRBJ2-2): ETGVTQSPTHLIKTRGQQVTLRCSSQSGHNTVSWYQQALGQGPQFIFQYYREEENGRGNFPPRFSGLQFPNYSSELNVNALELDDSALYLCASSPTGVAGELFFGEGSRLTVL.

The gene calls are TRBV27 and TRBJ1-5, with D perhaps matching TRBD1 (6 bases). The CDR3 length is 14 residues. Germline CDR1 MNHEY, CDR2 SMNVEV (reference sequence). The germline V and J ends were trimmed by 2 bases and 3 bases, with 8 bases remaining between them. The CDR3 DNA reads TGTGCCAGCAGTTTACAGGGGCCCAATCAGCCCCAGCATTTT. Its translation: CASSLQGPNQPQHF.

DNA for the CDR3: TGTGCCAGCAACGCCCGGGACAGGGGGTTCGACGAGCAGTACTTC. Amino acid sequence: CASNARDRGFDEQYF. The V and J genes are TRBV11-2 and TRBJ2-7; 11 bases fit TRBD1. The CDR3 has 15 residues. In germline, CDR1 is SGHAT, CDR2 FQNNGV. V lost 7 bases, J lost 5 bases, and 10 bases stayed unmatched.

With regard to this clonotype: With a far larger clone one base away, a read error is the likely cause. The rearrangement uses TRBV28 and TRBJ2-7, with 7 bases that match TRBD1. Per the germline V gene, CDR1 is MDHEN and CDR2 is SYDVKM. This CDR3 is 15 amino acids long. CDR3 sequence reads: CASSETGVSSYGQYF. In nucleotides, the CDR3 is TGTGCCAGCAGTGAAACAGGGGTGTCCTCCTACGGGCAGTACTTC.

This clonotype was seen a few times. The chain couples TRBV29-1 to TRBJ1-2; D not certain. Trimming took off 6 bases at V and 2 bases at J, with 16 bases between the two ends. The CDR3 length is 14 residues. The germline gives CDR1 SQVTM, CDR2 ANQGSEA. CDR3 nucleotide sequence: TGCAGCGTAGCCAGCCCCAGGACGAACTATGGCTACACCTTC. As protein: CSVASPRTNYGYTF.

The chain uses TRBV28 and TRBJ2-7, with D unclear. Trimming stripped 4 bases from V and 3 bases from J, with 10 bases between. Germline CDR1 MDHEN, CDR2 SYDVKM. The CDR3 contains 13 residues. CDR3 sequence: CASSYWPLYEQYF. The DNA of the CDR3 is TGTGCCAGCAGTTACTGGCCACTCTACGAGCAGTACTTC.

This clonotype came up many times. The chain carries TRBV2 and TRBJ2-5; 9 bases are shared with TRBD1. The trim removed 5 bases at V and 1 base at J, leaving 14 bases unmatched. The CDR3 runs 18 residues. The germline V gene has CDR1 SNHLY and CDR2 FYNNEI. DNA for the CDR3: TGTGCCAGCAGTACGGACAGGGGAGGACGGGAGCGCCAAGAGACCCAGTACTTC. Translation gives CASSTDRGGRERQETQYF.

The rearrangement uses TRBV7-9 and TRBJ1-1; D remains ambiguous. Germline V gene data show CDR1 as SEHNR and CDR2 as FQNEAQ (reference sequence). The CDR3 totals 14 residues. The V end lost 0 bases, the J end lost 2 bases, and 7 bases lay between the germline ends. The DNA for the CDR3 is TGTGCCAGCAGCTTAGCTAGGCCTAACACTGAAGCTTTCTTT. This sequence encodes CASSLARPNTEAFF.

This clonotype was counted many times. The rearrangement links TRBV27 to TRBJ2-7, with 10 bases matching TRBD1. V shed 7 bases, J shed 7 bases, and the junction held 19 bases outside the gene matches. The CDR3 covers 17 residues. CDR1 and CDR2 (germline): MNHEY, SMNVEV (reference sequence). CDR3 bases: TGTGCCAGCACCGAAAGGACAGGGGGACAGGGCTTAAGAGAGCAGTACTTC. Translating it yields CASTERTGGQGLREQYF.